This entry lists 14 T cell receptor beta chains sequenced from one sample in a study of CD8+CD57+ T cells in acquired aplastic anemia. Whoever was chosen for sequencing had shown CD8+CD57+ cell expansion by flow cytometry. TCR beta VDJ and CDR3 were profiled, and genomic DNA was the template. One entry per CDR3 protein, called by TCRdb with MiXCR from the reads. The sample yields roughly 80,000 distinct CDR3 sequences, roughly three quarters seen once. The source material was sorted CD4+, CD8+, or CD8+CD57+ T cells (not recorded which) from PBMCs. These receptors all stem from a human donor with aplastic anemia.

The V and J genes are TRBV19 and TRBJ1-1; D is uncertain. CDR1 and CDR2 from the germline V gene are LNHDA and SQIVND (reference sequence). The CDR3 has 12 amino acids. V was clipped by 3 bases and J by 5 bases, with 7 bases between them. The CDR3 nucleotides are TGTGCCAGTAGTATTCCGGGGACTGAAGCTTTCTTT. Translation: CASSIPGTEAFF.

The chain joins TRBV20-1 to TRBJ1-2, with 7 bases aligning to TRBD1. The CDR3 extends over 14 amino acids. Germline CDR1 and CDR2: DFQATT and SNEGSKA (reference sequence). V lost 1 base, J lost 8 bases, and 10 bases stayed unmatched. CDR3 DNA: TGCAGTGCTAGAGTTGATACAGGGGAAGAAGGCTACACCTTC. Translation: CSARVDTGEEGYTF.

The CDR3 nucleotides read TGTGCCAGCAGCTTAGCCCCCCAGCCCATGGAGCAGTACTTC. It codes for CASSLAPQPMEQYF. The V and J genes are TRBV7-8 and TRBJ2-7; no clear D gene. V was shortened by 0 bases and J by 7 bases, with 13 bases between the two germline ends. CDR1 is SGHVS, CDR2 FQNEAQ, per germline. This CDR3 has 14 residues.

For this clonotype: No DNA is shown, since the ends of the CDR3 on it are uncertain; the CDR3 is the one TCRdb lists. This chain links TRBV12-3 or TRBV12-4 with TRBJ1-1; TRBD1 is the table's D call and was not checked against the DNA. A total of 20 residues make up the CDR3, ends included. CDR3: CASSSGANVLTFGAGSVAFF.

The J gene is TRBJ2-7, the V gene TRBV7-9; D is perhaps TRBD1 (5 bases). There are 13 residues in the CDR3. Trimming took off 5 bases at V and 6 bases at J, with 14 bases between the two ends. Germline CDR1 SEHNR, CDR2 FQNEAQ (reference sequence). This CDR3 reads CASSQGRIGEQYF. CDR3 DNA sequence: TGTGCCAGCAGCCAGGGCCGCATCGGCGAGCAGTACTTC.

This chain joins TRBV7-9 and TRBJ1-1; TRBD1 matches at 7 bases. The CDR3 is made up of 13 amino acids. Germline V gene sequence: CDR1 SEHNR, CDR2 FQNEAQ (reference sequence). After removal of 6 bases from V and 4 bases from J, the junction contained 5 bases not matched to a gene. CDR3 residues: CASSSTGVTEAFF. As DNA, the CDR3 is TGTGCCAGCAGTTCCACAGGGGTCACTGAAGCTTTCTTT.

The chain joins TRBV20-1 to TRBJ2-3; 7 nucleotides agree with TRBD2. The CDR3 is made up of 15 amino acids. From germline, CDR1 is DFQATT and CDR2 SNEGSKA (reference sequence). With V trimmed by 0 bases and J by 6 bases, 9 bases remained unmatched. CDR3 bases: TGCAGTGCTAGAGACACTAGCGCGGAGGGCGATACGCAGTATTTT. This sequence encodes CSARDTSAEGDTQYF.

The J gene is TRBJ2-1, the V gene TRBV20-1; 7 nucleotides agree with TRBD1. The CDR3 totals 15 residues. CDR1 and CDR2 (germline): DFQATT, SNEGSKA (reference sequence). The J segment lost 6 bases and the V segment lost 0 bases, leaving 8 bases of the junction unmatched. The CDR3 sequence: CSARERQGMINEQFF. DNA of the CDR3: TGCAGTGCTAGAGAGAGACAGGGAATGATCAATGAGCAGTTCTTC.

CDR3 DNA: TGTGCCAGCAACCCGGGGCCCTCAACGAACACTGAAGCTTTCTTT. Residues: CASNPGPSTNTEAFF. The V call is TRBV5-4, the J call TRBJ1-1, with a possible D match to TRBD1 (5 bases). The CDR3 spans 15 residues. Germline CDR1 is SGHNT and CDR2 is YYREEE (reference sequence). V dropped 6 bases and J dropped 1 base, with 16 bases sitting between them.

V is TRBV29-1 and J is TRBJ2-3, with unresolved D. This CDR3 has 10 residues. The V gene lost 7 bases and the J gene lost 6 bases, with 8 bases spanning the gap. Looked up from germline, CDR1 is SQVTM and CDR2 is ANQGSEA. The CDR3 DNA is TGCAGCGAATCCTCGGATACGCAGTATTTT. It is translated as CSESSDTQYF.

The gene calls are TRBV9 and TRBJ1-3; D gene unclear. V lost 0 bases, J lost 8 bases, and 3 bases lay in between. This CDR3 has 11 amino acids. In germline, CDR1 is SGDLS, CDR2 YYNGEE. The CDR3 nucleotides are TGTGCCAGCAGCGTAGGGGACACCATATATTTT. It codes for CASSVGDTIYF.

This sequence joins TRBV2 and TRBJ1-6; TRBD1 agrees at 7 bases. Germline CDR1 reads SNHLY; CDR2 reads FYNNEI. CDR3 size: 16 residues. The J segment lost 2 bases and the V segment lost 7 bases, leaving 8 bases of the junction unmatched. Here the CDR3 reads CASTQPDRAYNSPLHF. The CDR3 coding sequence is TGTGCCAGCACCCAACCCGACAGGGCCTATAATTCACCCCTCCACTTT.

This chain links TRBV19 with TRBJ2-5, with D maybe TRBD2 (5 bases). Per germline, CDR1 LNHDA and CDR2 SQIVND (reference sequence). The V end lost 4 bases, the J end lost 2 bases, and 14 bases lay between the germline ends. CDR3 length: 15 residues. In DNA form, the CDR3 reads TGTGCCAGTAGTAGGTCGAGCGGAAGACAAGAGACCCAGTACTTC. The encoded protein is CASSRSSGRQETQYF.

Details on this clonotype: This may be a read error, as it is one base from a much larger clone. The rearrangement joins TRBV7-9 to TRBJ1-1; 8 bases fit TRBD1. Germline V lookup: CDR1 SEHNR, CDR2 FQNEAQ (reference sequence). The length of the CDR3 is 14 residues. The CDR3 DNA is TGTGCCAACAGCTCCTTCGACAGGGGCGAGGAAGCTTTCTTT. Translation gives CANSSFDRGEEAFF.